A selection of T cell receptor beta chains follows, all from one sample in a study of blood T cell repertoires in COVID-19. The protocol was immunoSEQ multiplex PCR, while the TCRdb copy is restricted to in-frame clones and leaves out a portion. The sample consists of around 89,000 clones, 89% of them appearing once. The specimen was peripheral blood. The receptor source for this set is a man aged 50 to 60 with acute or convalescent COVID-19. CDR3s include the opening cysteine and the closing phenylalanine or tryptophan.

V	length	J	CDR3
TRBV30	14	TRBJ2-3	CAWSFSGGADTQYF
TRBV7-9	13	TRBJ1-2	CASSLPTDYGYTF
TRBV11-3	16	TRBJ2-2	CASSSGTSGVAGELFF
TRBV14	14	TRBJ1-2	CASSQVVAVGGYTF
TRBV4-1	13	TRBJ2-3	CASSQDMATTQYF
TRBV4-1	16	TRBJ2-7	CASSQDLTGVSYEQYF
TRBV5-1	15	TRBJ2-7	CASSWGLGPSYEQYF
TRBV29-1	12	TRBJ1-1	CSAESSGGGTFF
TRBV27	13	TRBJ1-2	CASSLWGGNGYTF
TRBV9	14	TRBJ1-1	CASSVHGSNTEAFF
TRBV11-3	15	TRBJ2-1	CASSLLAGSYNEQFF
TRBV2	12	TRBJ2-7	CASQGGLYEQYF
TRBV19	15	TRBJ1-1	CASKAGTGGYTEAFF
TRBV5-1	15	TRBJ2-2	CASSLDSGGSGELFF
TRBV5-1	15	TRBJ1-4	CASSRSGTGGEKLFF